These 25 T cell receptor beta chains were sequenced from one sample in a study of neurological immune-mediated disorders. TCRdb passed the 5' RACE reads through MiXCR, listing each CDR3 protein once. The table has approximately 60,000 distinct CDR3 sequences, approximately 4% seen once; the top ten hold roughly 3.1%. Specimen: PBMCs. These receptors came from a man aged 50 to 60 with multiple sclerosis.

This clonotype was counted many times. A single base separates this from a much larger clone, so it may be a read error. The chain joins TRBV28 to TRBJ2-4; D remains unclear. This CDR3 region has 12 residues. CDR1 is MDHEN, CDR2 SYDVKM, per germline. The chain's CDR3 is CASSTAKKIQYF. Written as DNA, the CDR3 is TGTGCCAGCAGTACAGCCAAAAAAATTCAGTACTTC.

This clonotype was detected many times. The rearrangement links TRBV4-1 to TRBJ2-1; TRBD1 might be the D (6 bases). The CDR3 is made up of 14 amino acids. In germline, CDR1 is MGHRA, CDR2 YSYEKL. Trimming cost V 3 bases and J 9 bases, with 15 bases left between them. As DNA, the CDR3 is TGCGCCAGCAGCCATTGGGGACAAGGAAGTGAGCAGTTCTTC. It yields the protein CASSHWGQGSEQFF.

The rearrangement links TRBV20-1 to TRBJ2-5; D is perhaps TRBD2 (5 bases). The CDR3 totals 12 residues. Germline lookup yields CDR1 DFQATT and CDR2 SNEGSKA (reference sequence). V dropped 6 bases and J dropped 5 bases, with 13 bases sitting between them. CDR3 in DNA: TGCAGTGCCAGCACTTCGGGGGAGACCCAGTACTTC. Protein product: CSASTSGETQYF.

In the case of this clonotype: As the CDR3 is not closed by the conserved phenylalanine or tryptophan, this likely results from a read error. The DNA is left out, because the CDR3 cannot be placed on it with certainty; the CDR3 is given as TCRdb lists it. V and J are TRBV13 and TRBJ1-6. The CDR3 region is 12 residues in length, termini included. The germline gives CDR1 PRHDT, CDR2 FYEKMQ (reference sequence). CDR3 sequence: CASSLADSPLNV.

This clonotype was seen ten or more times. The rearrangement links TRBV10-3 to TRBJ2-7; 7 nucleotides align to TRBD2. Germline lookup yields CDR1 ENHRY and CDR2 SYGVKD. V was pared by 0 bases and J by 7 bases, with 9 bases of the junction left unmatched. The CDR3 is 15 residues long. DNA of the CDR3: TGTGCCATCAGTGAGTCTGAAGGGGCAGCGGGGGAGCAGTACTTC. It codes for CAISESEGAAGEQYF.

This clonotype was found a few times. The chain joins TRBV9 to TRBJ2-2; D gene unclear. The CDR3 runs to 15 residues. CDR1 and CDR2 (germline): SGDLS, YYNGEE. Trimming removed 4 bases from V and 0 bases from J, with 10 bases in between. The CDR3 loop reads CASSLWVSNTGELFF. CDR3 sequence (DNA): TGTGCCAGCAGCTTATGGGTCTCGAACACCGGGGAGCTGTTTTTT.

This clonotype was seen many times. J is TRBJ2-5 and V is TRBV5-1; TRBD2 is a possible D gene (6 bases). This CDR3 is built from 15 residues. The germline CDR1 and CDR2 sequences are SGHRS and YFSETQ. Trimming took 2 bases from V and 5 from J, leaving 16 bases between them. The CDR3 coding sequence is TGCGCCAGCAGCTTTGGGACCGGAGGGAGGGAGACCCAGTACTTC. Its translation is CASSFGTGGRETQYF.

This clonotype has just a few counts. J is TRBJ2-1 and V is TRBV4-2, with 12 nucleotides matching TRBD2. Germline V lookup: CDR1 LGHNA, CDR2 YNFKEQ. The CDR3 spans 19 residues. J lost 0 bases, V lost 1 base, and 7 bases had no gene match. In DNA, the CDR3 is TGTGCCAGCAGCCAAGCCGCCCTAGCGGGGGGGAGCTCCTACAATGAGCAGTTCTTC. Its translation is CASSQAALAGGSSYNEQFF.

This clonotype was seen at least ten times. The rearrangement uses TRBV20-1 and TRBJ2-5; 12 bases match TRBD2. Germline trimming cut 5 bases from V and 7 bases from J; bases unmatched to any gene: 2. Germline V lookup: CDR1 DFQATT, CDR2 SNEGSKA (reference sequence). This CDR3 contains 12 residues. CDR3 bases: TGCAGTGCTCGGGGACTAGCGGGGACCCAGTACTTC. Encoded protein: CSARGLAGTQYF.

Ten or more counts support this clonotype. The rearrangement joins TRBV2 to TRBJ2-7, with D unresolved. This CDR3 has 13 residues. Per germline, CDR1 SNHLY and CDR2 FYNNEI. Trimming left V 1 base short and J 2 bases short, with 6 bases between. The CDR3 is CASSEGRAYEQYF. CDR3 bases: TGTGCCAGCAGTGAAGGGCGAGCCTACGAGCAGTACTTC.

This clonotype is a singleton in its sample. V gene TRBV5-1 combines with J gene TRBJ2-2; D possibly corresponds to TRBD1 (5 bases). This CDR3 spans 14 amino acids. CDR1 SGHRS and CDR2 YFSETQ come from the germline V gene. V lost 4 bases to trimming and J lost 5 bases, with 12 bases between them. Here the CDR3 DNA reads TGCGCCAGCAGCGCGCAGGGTTCGACCGGGGAGCTGTTTTTT. Translated, it gives CASSAQGSTGELFF.

The gene calls are TRBV27 and TRBJ2-2; D is undetermined. In germline, CDR1 is MNHEY, CDR2 SMNVEV (reference sequence). Deletions cut 2 bases from V and 4 bases from J, with 8 bases between. CDR3 length: 14 residues. CDR3 residues: CASSLNSPTGELFF. DNA for the CDR3: TGTGCCAGCAGTTTAAACAGCCCCACCGGGGAGCTGTTTTTT.

This clonotype has ten or more counts. This rearrangement joins TRBV3-1 to TRBJ2-5, with D perhaps matching TRBD2 (5 bases). CDR3 size: 13 residues. The V gene's germline CDR1 is LGHDT and CDR2 YNNKEL (reference sequence). V was clipped by 1 base and J by 2 bases, with 5 bases between them. The CDR3 here is CASSQAGQETQYF. In nucleotides, the CDR3 is TGTGCCAGCAGCCAAGCGGGACAAGAGACCCAGTACTTC.

At least ten counts were recorded for this clonotype. The J gene is TRBJ1-2, the V gene TRBV6-5, with TRBD1 as a possible D gene (6 bases). V was trimmed by 4 bases and J by 3 bases, leaving 15 bases between them. The germline CDR1 and CDR2 sequences are MNHEY and SVGAGI. This CDR3 region has 15 residues. The CDR3: CASSFSQGYDYGYTF. In DNA, the CDR3 is TGTGCCAGCAGTTTCTCCCAGGGGTATGACTATGGCTACACCTTC.

Only a few counts were recorded for this clonotype. One base away lies a much larger clone, so this may be a sequencing read error. This chain uses TRBV5-1 with TRBJ2-2; D unclear. This CDR3 spans 15 amino acids. The V end was cut by 0 bases, the J end by 2 bases, with 8 bases between. The germline V gene has CDR1 SGHRS and CDR2 YFSETQ. The CDR3 loop is CASSLASLNTGELFF. CDR3 DNA sequence: TGCGCCAGCAGCTTGGCCAGTTTAAACACCGGGGAGCTGTTTTTT.

This clonotype was seen many times. The rearrangement uses TRBV10-3 and TRBJ2-2; the match to TRBD2 covers 11 bases. The CDR3 is 15 amino acids. Germline trimming cut 6 bases from V and 4 bases from J; bases unmatched to any gene: 4. Germline CDR1 reads ENHRY; CDR2 reads SYGVKD. The CDR3 DNA sequence: TGTGCCATCAGCTCGACTAGCGGGACCACCGGGGAGCTGTTTTTT. It specifies CAISSTSGTTGELFF.

This clonotype occurred many times. The chain links TRBV7-6 to TRBJ2-1; tentatively, D is TRBD2 (7 bases). V was clipped by 3 bases and J by 8 bases, with 11 bases between them. This CDR3 contains 13 residues. Germline-derived CDR1 and CDR2 are SGHVS and FNYEAQ. The CDR3 bases are TGTGCCAGCAGCTTCAAGGGGGGGCATGAGCAGTTCTTC. Protein: CASSFKGGHEQFF.

In its sample, this clonotype was seen many times. The chain is built from TRBV5-1 and TRBJ2-1; 9 bases fit TRBD2. The V and J ends lost 2 bases and 2 bases, in that order; junction bases with no gene match: 2. The CDR3 spans 15 residues. The germline gives CDR1 SGHRS, CDR2 YFSETQ. The DNA of the CDR3 is TGCGCCAGCAGCTTCAGCGGGAGGACCTACAATGAGCAGTTCTTC. It codes for CASSFSGRTYNEQFF.

This clonotype was observed at least ten times. V gene TRBV20-1 combines with J gene TRBJ1-1; D is perhaps TRBD1 (5 bases). CDR1 is DFQATT, CDR2 SNEGSKA, per germline (reference sequence). The V end lost 6 bases, the J end lost 1 base, and 12 bases lay between the germline ends. The CDR3 has 13 amino acids. The CDR3 here is CSAERGQNTEAFF. The CDR3 DNA reads as TGCAGTGCCGAAAGGGGCCAGAACACTGAAGCTTTCTTT.

This clonotype has a count of ten or more. The V and J genes are TRBV20-1 and TRBJ2-1, with D perhaps being TRBD1 or TRBD2 (7 bases each). This CDR3 comprises 14 residues. Per germline, CDR1 DFQATT and CDR2 SNEGSKA (reference sequence). The CDR3 spells CSADGRGQGNEQFF. CDR3 coding DNA: TGCAGCGCGGATGGGAGGGGGCAAGGGAATGAGCAGTTCTTC.

This clonotype was found many times. The V and J genes are TRBV20-1 and TRBJ2-7; D is unresolved. The CDR3 length is 17 residues. Trimming removed 0 bases at V and 1 base at J, with 19 bases between. In germline, CDR1 is DFQATT, CDR2 SNEGSKA (reference sequence). The CDR3 here is CSARESRTSLYSYEQYF. CDR3 in DNA: TGCAGTGCTAGAGAGAGCCGCACCTCGCTTTATTCCTACGAGCAGTACTTC.

The table lists this clonotype with many counts. V is TRBV5-1 and J is TRBJ2-3; 10 nucleotides agree with TRBD2. Trimming took 4 bases from V and 2 from J; bases not matched to a gene: 7. The CDR3 has 16 amino acids. Germline assignment: CDR1 SGHRS and CDR2 YFSETQ. The CDR3 region is CASSPGLAEYTDTQYF. CDR3 in DNA: TGCGCCAGCAGCCCCGGACTAGCGGAATACACAGATACGCAGTATTTT.

This clonotype was seen many times. The chain employs TRBV20-1 and TRBJ2-7, with a tentative D call TRBD2 (5 bases). Germline assignment: CDR1 DFQATT and CDR2 SNEGSKA (reference sequence). This CDR3 is built from 14 residues. Trimming removed 0 bases from V and 6 bases from J, with 15 bases in between. CDR3: CSARDRTGSREQYF. The CDR3 DNA follows: TGCAGTGCTAGAGATAGGACGGGGAGCCGCGAGCAGTACTTC.

About this clonotype itself: It may be a read error: a sequence one base away is much more abundant. The gene calls are TRBV4-1 and TRBJ1-2; D is unclear. The CDR3 has 14 residues. Germline CDR1 is MGHRA and CDR2 is YSYEKL. V lost 4 bases, J lost 2 bases, and 11 bases lay in between. CDR3 sequence (DNA): TGCGCCAGCAGCCGGCAAGAAAACAACTATGGCTACACCTTC. Residues: CASSRQENNYGYTF.

This clonotype was counted only a few times. The J gene is TRBJ2-4, the V gene TRBV28; D gene ambiguous. The germline V gene has CDR1 MDHEN and CDR2 SYDVKM. CDR3 length equals 16 residues. Trimming took off 2 bases at V and 0 bases at J, with 11 bases between the two ends. The chain's CDR3 is CASSLGVGGAKNIQYF. The CDR3 DNA sequence: TGTGCCAGCAGTTTAGGGGTCGGCGGAGCCAAAAACATTCAGTACTTC.